These 30 T cell receptor beta chains originate from one sample sequenced in a study of T cells in Graves' hyperthyroidism and ophthalmopathy. RNA transcripts gave rise to amplified TCR beta CDR3 regions. During a first-round RT-PCR of the TCR CDR3, the HTBI primer set was used. TCRdb passed the multiplex PCR reads through MiXCR, listing each CDR3 protein once. Seen here are about 410,000 distinct CDR3 sequences, 14% to 15% observed once, and the top ten hold under 15%. Sequences were obtained from blood. These receptors were collected from a man between 18 and 35 years old with Graves' ophthalmopathy.

The V and J genes are TRBV13 and TRBJ2-2, with 8 bases aligning to TRBD1. Germline CDR1 PRHDT, CDR2 FYEKMQ (reference sequence). V shed 0 bases, J shed 3 bases, and the junction held 6 bases outside the gene matches. The CDR3 covers 17 residues. The CDR3 sequence is CASSLGRDRLDTGELFF. CDR3 nucleotides: TGTGCCAGCAGCTTAGGCCGGGACAGGTTGGACACCGGGGAGCTGTTTTTT.

This clonotype was detected ten times or more. This sequence joins TRBV5-5 and TRBJ2-3; D tentatively fits TRBD1 or TRBD2 (5 bases each). In germline, CDR1 is SGHKS, CDR2 YYEKEE (reference sequence). The CDR3 covers 15 residues. The V and J ends lost 3 bases and 0 bases respectively, with 11 bases between them. This CDR3 reads CASSYGTYSTDTQYF. CDR3 nucleotides: TGTGCCAGCAGCTACGGGACGTATAGCACAGATACGCAGTATTTT.

This clonotype was seen repeatedly, ten times or more. The chain has TRBV30 and TRBJ2-3; D gene unclear. This CDR3 has 16 amino acids. Trimming removed 1 base at V and 4 bases at J, with 18 bases between. The germline V gene has CDR1 GTSNPN and CDR2 SVGIG (reference sequence). CDR3 protein: CAWSARWATVPDTQYF. The DNA for the CDR3 is TGTGCCTGGAGTGCTCGCTGGGCCACCGTTCCAGATACGCAGTATTTT.

In this sample, this clonotype turned up many times. The V call is TRBV15, the J call TRBJ2-1, with D uncertain. The germline V gene has CDR1 LNHNV and CDR2 YYDKDF (reference sequence). The CDR3 totals 16 residues. V lost 3 bases and J 4 bases, leaving 16 bases between the germline ends. The CDR3 protein is CATSSGRNKPYNEQFF. In nucleotides, the CDR3 is TGTGCCACCAGCAGTGGACGGAACAAACCTTACAATGAGCAGTTCTTC.

In its sample, this clonotype was seen a few times. The chain uses TRBV7-9 and TRBJ1-4; 7 bases fit TRBD1. This CDR3 has 15 residues. The V segment lost 1 base and the J segment 4 bases; nucleotides outside the gene matches: 3. From germline, CDR1 is SEHNR and CDR2 FQNEAQ (reference sequence). CDR3 sequence reads: CASSLEQGFNEKLFF. The DNA of the CDR3 is TGTGCCAGCAGCTTAGAACAGGGGTTTAATGAAAAACTGTTTTTT.

This clonotype was seen ten or more times. The chain recombines TRBV19 with TRBJ2-5; D perhaps matches TRBD1 (5 bases). Trimming removed 3 bases from V and 4 bases from J, with 15 bases in between. The length of the CDR3 is 15 residues. Germline V gene lookup returns CDR1 LNHDA and CDR2 SQIVND (reference sequence). The CDR3 here is CASSIVRQGPETQYF. CDR3 nucleotides: TGTGCCAGTAGTATCGTGAGGCAGGGTCCAGAGACCCAGTACTTC.

The sample holds many counts of this clonotype. The J gene is TRBJ2-5, the V gene TRBV27; 7 bases align to TRBD2. Trimming at V came to 7 bases and at J to 0 bases, leaving 2 bases not matched to a gene. There are 13 residues in the CDR3. In germline, CDR1 is MNHEY, CDR2 SMNVEV (reference sequence). The CDR3 here is CASTSGDQETQYF. The CDR3 nucleotides are TGTGCCAGCACAAGCGGGGACCAAGAGACCCAGTACTTC.

The V gene is TRBV19, the J gene TRBJ2-4; D is perhaps TRBD2 (5 bases). CDR1 is LNHDA and CDR2 is SQIVND in the germline V gene (reference sequence). The CDR3 runs to 14 residues. Trimming pared 6 bases from V and 2 bases from J, leaving 11 bases between. In nucleotides, the CDR3 is TGTGCCAGTAGCCGGGGAGTAACCAAAAACATTCAGTACTTC. It specifies CASSRGVTKNIQYF.

This clonotype was detected many times. The rearrangement links TRBV24-1 to TRBJ2-3, with D uncertain. Germline CDR1 KGHDR, CDR2 SFDVKD. Trimming removed 3 bases from V and 2 bases from J, with 5 bases in between. The CDR3 runs to 13 residues. The chain's CDR3 is CATSDGSTDTQYF. The CDR3 coding sequence is TGTGCCACCAGTGATGGCTCCACAGATACGCAGTATTTT.

This clonotype has at least ten counts. The genes are TRBV5-6 and TRBJ2-7; D may be TRBD2 (6 bases). Trimming left V 2 bases short and J 4 bases short, with 13 bases between. This CDR3 has 14 amino acids. Germline V gene data show CDR1 as SGHDT and CDR2 as YYEEEE. CDR3 DNA: TGTGCCAGCAGCTTCGGGACTTCGGATTACGAGCAGTACTTC. Amino acid sequence: CASSFGTSDYEQYF.

This clonotype has ten or more counts. The V gene is TRBV5-1, the J gene TRBJ2-3; D is undetermined. The ends were cut back, 5 bases at V and 1 base at J, with 14 bases in the middle. The CDR3 loop spans 15 amino acids. Germline V gene lookup returns CDR1 SGHRS and CDR2 YFSETQ. The DNA for the CDR3 is TGCGCCAGCAGTGTGACTGGGGTCGGCACAGATACGCAGTATTTT. Translating gives CASSVTGVGTDTQYF.

Only a few counts were recorded for this clonotype. V is TRBV4-1 and J is TRBJ2-5; 12 bases align to TRBD2. The junction had 4 bases not matched to a gene; V was cut back by 0 bases and J by 5 bases. The CDR3 spans 16 residues. Germline CDR1 and CDR2: MGHRA and YSYEKL. CDR3 region: CASSQETSGGSETQYF. In nucleotides, the CDR3 is TGCGCCAGCAGCCAAGAAACTAGCGGGGGGAGTGAGACCCAGTACTTC.

The chain links TRBV6-5 to TRBJ2-5, with D perhaps TRBD2 (5 bases). V was clipped by 2 bases and J by 2 bases, with 9 bases between them. Germline values: CDR1 MNHEY, CDR2 SVGAGI. This CDR3 is built from 14 residues. The CDR3 sequence is CASSYTGKQETQYF. The DNA for the CDR3 is TGTGCCAGCAGTTACACCGGGAAACAAGAGACCCAGTACTTC.

This clonotype was seen ten or more times. The chain is built from TRBV5-1 and TRBJ2-7, with TRBD2 matching 8 bases. Looked up from germline, CDR1 is SGHRS and CDR2 is YFSETQ. The CDR3 sequence is 15 residues long. Losses at the gene ends were 2 bases for V and 6 bases for J; bases not matched to a gene: 10. CDR3 protein: CASSFREAGVGEQYF. The CDR3 DNA reads as TGCGCCAGCAGCTTTAGGGAAGCGGGGGTCGGCGAGCAGTACTTC.

This clonotype was recorded many times. The rearrangement uses TRBV2 and TRBJ1-4; D gene ambiguous. Germline V gives CDR1 SNHLY, CDR2 FYNNEI. This CDR3 comprises 12 residues. Trimming took 1 base from V and 12 from J, leaving 9 bases between them. The CDR3: CASSEGDQELFF. The CDR3 region has the DNA TGTGCCAGCAGTGAAGGTGACCAGGAACTGTTTTTT.

This clonotype was counted many times. The V call is TRBV20-1, the J call TRBJ1-3; no clear D gene. CDR3 length: 14 residues. The ends were cut back, 6 bases at V and 4 bases at J, with 16 bases in the middle. Germline V lookup: CDR1 DFQATT, CDR2 SNEGSKA (reference sequence). The DNA for the CDR3 is TGCAGTGCACGCCCGTGGGGAACGGGAAACACCATATATTTT. This translates into CSARPWGTGNTIYF.

This clonotype was seen many times. The gene calls are TRBV10-3 and TRBJ1-1, with D maybe TRBD1 (5 bases). The V and J ends lost 8 bases and 1 base respectively, with 14 bases between them. The germline V gene has CDR1 ENHRY and CDR2 SYGVKD. The CDR3 has 14 residues. The CDR3 DNA reads as TGTGCCATCGGGACCGGGGGGGGGAACACTGAAGCTTTCTTT. Translation: CAIGTGGGNTEAFF.

This clonotype has a count of ten or more. The CDR3 nucleotides read TGCGCCAGCAGCTTGGGGAGCTCTGGGGCCAACGTCCTGACTTTC. Translation gives CASSLGSSGANVLTF. The chain recombines TRBV5-1 with TRBJ2-6; D unclear. Germline V gene lookup returns CDR1 SGHRS and CDR2 YFSETQ. The CDR3 extends over 15 amino acids. The V end was cut by 0 bases, the J end by 0 bases, with 4 bases between.

Ten or more counts support this clonotype. The chain joins TRBV5-1 to TRBJ1-4; the D gene is possibly TRBD1 (5 bases). This CDR3 has 16 residues. V lost 2 bases and J 0 bases, leaving 11 bases between the germline ends. The germline V gene has CDR1 SGHRS and CDR2 YFSETQ. The CDR3 spells CASSFLPGATNEKLFF. The CDR3 DNA reads as TGCGCCAGCAGCTTCCTCCCGGGGGCAACTAATGAAAAACTGTTTTTT. The full variable domain, in which reference TRBV5-1 and TRBJ1-4 provide the parts outside the CDR3, is KAGVTQTPRYLIKTRGQQVTLSCSPISGHRSVSWYQQTPGQGLQFLFEYFSETQRNKGNFPGRFSGRQFSNSRSEMNVSTLELGDSALYLCASSFLPGATNEKLFFGSGTQLSVL.

This clonotype was found a few times. The rearrangement uses TRBV6-1 and TRBJ2-7; D remains unclear. Germline loops: CDR1 MNHNS, CDR2 SASEGT. The CDR3 loop spans 14 amino acids. Trimming pared 5 bases from V and 6 bases from J, leaving 17 bases between. In DNA form, the CDR3 reads TGTGCCAGCAGTTATAGTACACCCCCTTCCGAGCAGTACTTC. This encodes CASSYSTPPSEQYF.

This clonotype has only a few counts. The chain employs TRBV27 and TRBJ1-4, with 10 bases fitting TRBD1. This CDR3 is built from 17 residues. Per the germline V gene, CDR1 is MNHEY and CDR2 is SMNVEV (reference sequence). V trimming: 3 bases; J trimming: 10 bases; junction bases outside the gene matches: 14. CDR3 in amino acids: CASSFSPIRTGGGKLFF. The CDR3 region has the DNA TGTGCCAGCAGTTTCTCCCCTATAAGGACAGGGGGGGGAAAACTGTTTTTT. Looking up the rest from reference TRBV27 and TRBJ1-4 gives the full variable domain: EAQVTQNPRYLITVTGKKLTVTCSQNMNHEYMSWYRQDPGLGLRQIYYSMNVEVTDKGDVPEGYKVSRKEKRNFPLILESPSPNQTSLYFCASSFSPIRTGGGKLFFGSGTQLSVL.

This clonotype was seen at least ten times. This rearrangement joins TRBV30 to TRBJ2-5; 10 positions agree with TRBD1. The V and J ends lost 1 base and 5 bases, in that order; junction bases with no gene match: 13. CDR1 GTSNPN and CDR2 SVGIG come from the germline V gene (reference sequence). The CDR3 consists of 17 residues. The CDR3 spells CAWSAFIYDRGRETQYF. The CDR3 coding sequence is TGTGCCTGGAGTGCTTTCATCTACGACAGGGGGCGGGAGACCCAGTACTTC.

This chain connects TRBV9 to TRBJ2-1; TRBD1 matches at 7 bases. Per germline, CDR1 SGDLS and CDR2 YYNGEE. The CDR3 contains 15 residues. After removal of 3 bases from V and 2 bases from J, the junction contained 5 bases not matched to a gene. CDR3 sequence reads: CASSARGGTYNEQFF. CDR3 DNA: TGTGCCAGCAGCGCGCGAGGGGGCACCTACAATGAGCAGTTCTTC.

The rearrangement joins TRBV30 to TRBJ2-7; TRBD1 might be the D (5 bases). Germline V gives CDR1 GTSNPN, CDR2 SVGIG (reference sequence). This CDR3 has 12 amino acids. Trimming took 2 bases from V and 7 from J, leaving 12 bases between them. CDR3 sequence reads: CAWSLLGREQYF. CDR3 coding DNA: TGTGCCTGGAGTCTCCTGGGGCGAGAGCAGTACTTC.

This clonotype came up many times. The V gene is TRBV24-1, the J gene TRBJ2-7; D not certain. V was pared by 5 bases and J by 2 bases, with 15 bases between. The CDR3 contains 15 residues. In germline, CDR1 is KGHDR, CDR2 SFDVKD. In DNA form, the CDR3 reads TGTGCCACCAGTGGAGGAGCTGGGCTTACCTACGAGCAGTACTTC. It yields the protein CATSGGAGLTYEQYF.

This clonotype has ten or more counts. The V and J genes are TRBV12-3 or TRBV12-4 and TRBJ2-5; D unclear. The ends were cut back, 6 bases at V and 5 bases at J, with 13 bases in the middle. This CDR3 is built from 13 residues. CDR3 sequence: CASRPRYLETQYF. In DNA, the CDR3 is TGTGCCAGCAGGCCCCGCTATCTGGAGACCCAGTACTTC.

This clonotype occurred a few times. The rearrangement joins TRBV5-4 to TRBJ2-3, with 10 bases aligning to TRBD1. This CDR3 has 13 residues. J lost 10 bases, V lost 4 bases, and 6 bases had no gene match. Per germline, CDR1 SGHNT and CDR2 YYREEE (reference sequence). CDR3 loop: CASSPGQGSAQYF. CDR3 DNA sequence: TGTGCCAGCAGCCCGGGACAGGGGTCGGCGCAGTATTTT. Combining the CDR3 with reference TRBV5-4 and TRBJ2-3 gives the whole variable domain ETGVTQSPTHLIKTRGQQVTLRCSSQSGHNTVSWYQQALGQGPQFIFQYYREEENGRGNFPPRFSGLQFPNYSSELNVNALELDDSALYLCASSPGQGSAQYFGPGTRLTVL.

This clonotype was detected only a few times. This chain links TRBV6-1 with TRBJ1-5; D unclear. CDR1 is MNHNS, CDR2 SASEGT, per germline. The CDR3 runs 9 residues. The V and J ends lost 11 bases and 6 bases respectively, with 5 bases between them. CDR3 DNA sequence: TGTGCCGAGGGTCAGCCCCAGCATTTT. Protein sequence: CAEGQPQHF.

The V call is TRBV9, the J call TRBJ2-1; 8 bases are a match to TRBD2. The CDR3 sequence is 16 residues long. V gave up 4 bases and J gave up 7 bases; unmatched junction bases: 13. From germline, CDR1 is SGDLS and CDR2 YYNGEE. The CDR3 nucleotides read TGTGCCAGCAGCTTGGACCCGGGACTAGACTCGAATGAGCAGTTCTTC. This gives the protein CASSLDPGLDSNEQFF.

This clonotype has more than one count but fewer than ten. The chain couples TRBV30 to TRBJ2-5; a weak D match, TRBD1 (6 bases). The CDR3 runs 13 residues. Between the trimmed V and J ends, which lost 1 base and 4 bases, there was a span of 10 bases. Germline V CDR1 and CDR2: GTSNPN, SVGIG (reference sequence). The CDR3 nucleotides read TGTGCCTGGAGTGGACAGGTCGGAGAGACCCAGTACTTC. It codes for CAWSGQVGETQYF.